What follows are 25 T cell receptor beta chains derived from one specimen sequenced in a study of shared clonotypes between healthy human individuals. Assay used: immunoSEQ multiplex PCR; TCRdb lists only in-frame clones, some missing. The sample has approximately 2,000,000 clones, roughly 93% seen once. Naive CD8 cells lacked CD45RO and underwent positive selection for CCR7, leaving out terminally differentiated effector memory CD45RA+ cells. Sequenced input: naive CD8+ T cells from PBMCs. These receptors were collected from a man between 18 and 29 years old in good health. Some clones in this sample may be carry-over from other donors' samples.

V is TRBV19 and J is TRBJ1-1, with 8 bases matching TRBD1. The CDR3 covers 15 residues. Trimming cost V 1 base and J 1 base; bases outside gene matches: 2. Per germline, CDR1 LNHDA and CDR2 SQIVND (reference sequence). The CDR3 nucleotides are TGTGCCAGTAGTATAGTCGGACAGGGGAACACTGAAGCTTTCTTT. It specifies CASSIVGQGNTEAFF.

This clone was seen just once. This chain uses TRBV19 with TRBJ2-2, with a possible D match to TRBD2 (5 bases). This CDR3 contains 15 residues. Trimming left V 5 bases short and J 3 bases short, with 13 bases between. Germline CDR1 is LNHDA and CDR2 is SQIVND (reference sequence). CDR3 region: CASSFGGSYTGELFF. CDR3 sequence (DNA): TGTGCCAGTAGTTTTGGCGGGTCTTACACCGGGGAGCTGTTTTTT.

There are a few counts of this clone. CDR3 in amino acids: CASSEGLAGLGIYNEQFF. As DNA, the CDR3 is TGTGCCAGCAGCGAGGGACTAGCGGGGTTAGGGATCTACAATGAGCAGTTCTTC. V gene TRBV5-4 combines with J gene TRBJ2-1, with 13 bases lining up with TRBD2. The CDR3 runs 18 residues. CDR1 and CDR2 from the germline V gene are SGHNT and YYREEE (reference sequence). The junction had 10 bases not matched to a gene; V was cut back by 4 bases and J by 3 bases.

V gene TRBV9 combines with J gene TRBJ2-7; 7 bases fit TRBD2. The CDR3 sequence is 15 residues long. The ends lost 9 bases at V and 5 bases at J; junction bases unmatched: 17. From germline, CDR1 is SGDLS and CDR2 YYNGEE. The CDR3 DNA reads TGTGCCACCTTCATGGGAGGGGACCTCCTAGACGAGCAGTACTTC. Encoded protein: CATFMGGDLLDEQYF.

This chain joins TRBV7-9 and TRBJ2-1; unclear D gene. CDR1 SEHNR and CDR2 FQNEAQ come from the germline V gene (reference sequence). V was pared by 5 bases and J by 8 bases, with 10 bases between. This CDR3 is built from 12 residues. The CDR3 DNA reads as TGTGCCAGCAGCCCGTCTCTGCATGAGCAGTTCTTC. Its protein product is CASSPSLHEQFF.

This rearrangement joins TRBV25-1 to TRBJ2-1; 13 nucleotides agree with TRBD2. The CDR3 runs to 17 residues. Germline CDR1 and CDR2: MGHDK and SYGVNS. The ends lost 2 bases at V and 5 bases at J; junction bases unmatched: 6. The CDR3 protein is CASSERLAGGLDNEQFF. CDR3 coding DNA: TGTGCCAGCAGTGAACGACTAGCGGGAGGCCTTGACAATGAGCAGTTCTTC. Combining the CDR3 with reference TRBV25-1 and TRBJ2-1 gives the whole variable domain EADIYQTPRYLVIGTGKKITLECSQTMGHDKMYWYQQDPGMELHLIHYSYGVNSTEKGDLSSESTVSRIRTEHFPLTLESARPSHTSQYLCASSERLAGGLDNEQFFGPGTRLTVL.

Regarding this clone: Other DNA sequences of this sample code for an identical CDR3. V is TRBV28 and J is TRBJ2-3, with D unclear. Per the germline V gene, CDR1 is MDHEN and CDR2 is SYDVKM. The length of the CDR3 is 10 residues. V dropped 4 bases and J dropped 9 bases, with 5 bases sitting between them. CDR3: CASSSGTQYF. CDR3 in DNA: TGTGCCAGCAGTTCCGGCACGCAGTATTTT.

The CDR3 DNA reads TGTGCCACCGAGGGGCAGGGGAACTATGGCTACACCTTC. This gives the protein CATEGQGNYGYTF. The chain joins TRBV10-3 to TRBJ1-2; possibly TRBD1 for D (6 bases). Trimming cost V 10 bases and J 2 bases, with 14 bases left between them. CDR1 ENHRY and CDR2 SYGVKD come from the germline V gene. This CDR3 has 13 amino acids.

The genes are TRBV4-1 and TRBJ1-2, with D maybe TRBD1 (5 bases). The length of the CDR3 is 15 residues. V dropped 4 bases and J dropped 1 base, with 13 bases sitting between them. CDR1 is MGHRA, CDR2 YSYEKL, per germline. CDR3 sequence: CASSPPGQINYGYTF. The DNA for the CDR3 is TGCGCCAGCAGCCCCCCGGGGCAGATTAACTATGGCTACACCTTC.

This clone appeared many times. The rearrangement uses TRBV6-4 and TRBJ2-1; 12 bases line up with TRBD2. The germline V gene has CDR1 MRHNA and CDR2 SNTAGT. The CDR3 consists of 15 residues. V lost 0 bases, J lost 6 bases, and 0 bases stayed unmatched. The CDR3 DNA is TGTGCCAGCAGTGACTCGACTAGCGGGAGCAATGAGCAGTTCTTC. This encodes CASSDSTSGSNEQFF.

The V gene is TRBV28, the J gene TRBJ2-7; no clear D gene. Germline lookup yields CDR1 MDHEN and CDR2 SYDVKM. This CDR3 is built from 12 residues. Between the trimmed V and J ends, which lost 5 bases and 5 bases, there was a span of 10 bases. The CDR3 DNA reads as TGTGCCAGCAGTCCACATCTGAACGAGCAGTACTTC. It is translated as CASSPHLNEQYF.

This clone has more than one count but fewer than ten. This specimen includes other DNA sequences encoding the same CDR3. This sequence joins TRBV27 and TRBJ2-7; no firm D call. Germline values: CDR1 MNHEY, CDR2 SMNVEV (reference sequence). The CDR3 has 11 amino acids. V lost 5 bases and J 2 bases, leaving 4 bases between the germline ends. This CDR3 reads CASSPAYEQYF. CDR3 coding DNA: TGTGCCAGCAGTCCGGCCTACGAGCAGTACTTC.

The gene calls are TRBV7-9 and TRBJ2-1; the D gene could be TRBD1 or TRBD2 (5 bases each). Germline V lookup: CDR1 SEHNR, CDR2 FQNEAQ (reference sequence). V dropped 2 bases and J dropped 0 bases, with 17 bases sitting between them. The CDR3 sequence is 18 residues long. CDR3 bases: TGTGCCAGCAGCTTACCCGAGGGGTCCGTCAGCTCCTACAATGAGCAGTTCTTC. Translating gives CASSLPEGSVSSYNEQFF.

This clone was seen just once. The V and J genes are TRBV7-2 and TRBJ2-7; TRBD1 aligns across 9 bases. The germline V gene encodes CDR1 SGHTA and CDR2 FQGNSA. Unmatched junction bases numbered 4, after V lost 4 bases and J lost 3 bases. The CDR3 loop spans 14 amino acids. CDR3: CASSYGTGYYEQYF. In DNA, the CDR3 is TGTGCCAGCAGCTACGGGACAGGGTACTACGAGCAGTACTTC.

The CDR3, as DNA: TGCGCCAGCAGCCATTCCAGGGGGTCAGCCGGGGAGCTGTTTTTT. It is translated as CASSHSRGSAGELFF. This chain joins TRBV4-1 and TRBJ2-2, with 7 bases matching TRBD1. Germline CDR1 is MGHRA and CDR2 is YSYEKL. The CDR3 runs 15 residues. V trimming: 3 bases; J trimming: 6 bases; junction bases outside the gene matches: 7.

The J gene is TRBJ1-2, the V gene TRBV28; the D is unclear. Trimming removed 7 bases from V and 2 bases from J, with 23 bases in between. Germline CDR1 MDHEN, CDR2 SYDVKM. The CDR3 length is 17 residues. The CDR3 protein is CASNSVNRGLLNYGYTF. CDR3 in DNA: TGTGCCAGCAATTCGGTAAACCGGGGTTTATTAAACTATGGCTACACCTTC.

The chain links TRBV9 to TRBJ2-5; TRBD1 is a possible D gene (5 bases). Germline lookup yields CDR1 SGDLS and CDR2 YYNGEE. This CDR3 comprises 14 residues. The germline V and J ends were trimmed by 6 bases and 2 bases, with 14 bases remaining between them. The CDR3 region is CASKRGGQQETQYF. Written as DNA, the CDR3 is TGTGCCAGCAAAAGGGGCGGACAACAAGAGACCCAGTACTTC.

This clone appeared once. The V call is TRBV5-1, the J call TRBJ2-5; D is unclear. The end of the DNA aligns better with TRBJ2-7, so the J call may be wrong. This CDR3 region has 17 residues. Germline V gene lookup returns CDR1 SGHRS and CDR2 YFSETQ. The CDR3 nucleotides read TGCGCCAGCAGCTCCGGACCCCCTGGACGGATGGACTACGAGCAGTACTTC. It yields the protein CASSSGPPGRMDYEQYF.

The rearrangement links TRBV7-3 to TRBJ1-4; D unresolved. Trimming left V 5 bases short and J 6 bases short, with 19 bases between. The CDR3 has 16 residues. CDR1 is SGHTA and CDR2 is FQGTGA in the germline V gene. The DNA for the CDR3 is TGTGCCAGCAGCAGAAACGGGGATAGGGTCGATGAAAAACTGTTTTTT. The encoded protein is CASSRNGDRVDEKLFF. The full variable domain, rest sourced from reference TRBV7-3 and TRBJ1-4, is GAGVSQTPSNKVTEKGKYVELRCDPISGHTALYWYRQSLGQGPEFLIYFQGTGAADDSGLPNDRFFAVRPEGSVSTLKIQRTERGDSAVYLCASSRNGDRVDEKLFFGSGTQLSVL.

Only one count was recorded for this clone. The rearrangement uses TRBV7-6 and TRBJ2-7; D remains unclear. The CDR3 sequence is 12 residues long. Germline-derived CDR1 and CDR2 are SGHVS and FNYEAQ. Trimming removed 5 bases from V and 6 bases from J, with 11 bases in between. The CDR3 protein is CASSPATGEQYF. The CDR3 DNA sequence: TGTGCCAGCAGCCCCGCGACTGGCGAGCAGTACTTC. Full variable domain (rest looked up from reference TRBV7-6 and TRBJ2-7): GAGVSQSPRYKVTKRGQDVALRCDPISGHVSLYWYRQALGQGPEFLTYFNYEAQQDKSGLPNDRFSAERPEGSISTLTIQRTEQRDSAMYRCASSPATGEQYFGPGTRLTVT.

The J gene is TRBJ1-1, the V gene TRBV28, with 9 positions matching TRBD1. The junction had 6 bases not matched to a gene; V was cut back by 5 bases and J by 11 bases. The CDR3 is 12 residues long. Per germline, CDR1 MDHEN and CDR2 SYDVKM. CDR3 in DNA: TGTGCCAGCAGTCGAACGACAGGGGGGGCTTTCTTT. It specifies CASSRTTGGAFF.

V and J are TRBV15 and TRBJ2-1; maybe TRBD2 (6 bases). Between the trimmed V and J ends, which lost 1 base and 0 bases, there was a span of 13 bases. This CDR3 has 17 amino acids. CDR1 and CDR2 from the germline V gene are LNHNV and YYDKDF (reference sequence). This chain's CDR3 is CATSRAFLANSYNEQFF. The DNA for the CDR3 is TGTGCCACCAGCAGAGCTTTCCTAGCGAACTCCTACAATGAGCAGTTCTTC.

The V call is TRBV5-1, the J call TRBJ2-1; TRBD1 aligns across 8 bases. This CDR3 contains 15 residues. Germline V gene sequence: CDR1 SGHRS, CDR2 YFSETQ. Trimming removed 4 bases from V and 8 bases from J; junction bases left unmatched: 11. CDR3 sequence reads: CASSTDRDSADEQFF. For the CDR3, the DNA is TGCGCCAGCAGCACGGACAGGGACTCCGCCGATGAGCAGTTCTTC. Full variable domain (rest looked up from reference TRBV5-1 and TRBJ2-1): KAGVTQTPRYLIKTRGQQVTLSCSPISGHRSVSWYQQTPGQGLQFLFEYFSETQRNKGNFPGRFSGRQFSNSRSEMNVSTLELGDSALYLCASSTDRDSADEQFFGPGTRLTVL.

The CDR3 nucleotides read TGTGCCAGCAGCTTAGGGAGAGGGACGAACTACAATGAGCAGTTCTTC. Its protein product is CASSLGRGTNYNEQFF. The chain links TRBV7-9 to TRBJ2-1; D could derive from TRBD1 or TRBD2 (5 bases each). CDR3 length: 16 amino acids. Germline values: CDR1 SEHNR, CDR2 FQNEAQ (reference sequence). V shed 1 base and J shed 3 bases, with 13 bases lying between them.

Concerning this clone: The same CDR3 arises from other DNA sequences in this sample as well. J is TRBJ2-7 and V is TRBV28; 7 bases are shared with TRBD1. The CDR3 spans 12 residues. J was trimmed by 4 bases and V by 4 bases; bases with no gene match: 1. The germline CDR1 and CDR2 sequences are MDHEN and SYDVKM. CDR3 loop: CASSYRGYEQYF. The CDR3 region has the DNA TGTGCCAGCAGTTACAGGGGTTACGAGCAGTACTTC.